Below, 32 T cell receptor beta chains from the same sample are listed, as sequenced in a study of vaccination and CD4 T cells after COVID-19. Regarding treatment: approximately nine-day PBMC culture with coronavirus spike peptide pools or control peptides (ViraFEST assay). The antigens these receptors bind are not known. An Oncomine TCR Beta short-read assay was used to sequence the DNA from cultured CD4+ T cells. TCRdb analysed the PCR reads with MiXCR anew, one entry per CDR3 protein. The sample shows tens of thousands of distinct CDR3 sequences, under 55% of them seen only once. The material was CD4+ T cells from blood, cultured in vitro, obtained before SARS-CoV-2 vaccination. Receptors were obtained from a human donor who received a COVID-19 vaccine.

This clonotype came up a few times. V and J are TRBV11-2 and TRBJ2-5; D unresolved. Germline CDR1 is SGHAT and CDR2 is FQNNGV. Between the trimmed V and J ends, which lost 0 bases and 1 base, there was a span of 6 bases. CDR3 size: 14 residues. CDR3 sequence reads: CASSLEERQETQYF. The CDR3 bases are TGTGCCAGCAGCTTAGAAGAACGCCAAGAGACCCAGTACTTC.

The CDR3 DNA is TGCGCCAGCAGCTTGGGCCAGGGGGCCTCCTACGAGCAGTACTTC. Translating gives CASSLGQGASYEQYF. This chain joins TRBV5-1 and TRBJ2-7; 8 nucleotides align to TRBD1. Looked up from germline, CDR1 is SGHRS and CDR2 is YFSETQ. Losses at the gene ends were 0 bases for V and 0 bases for J; bases not matched to a gene: 2. The CDR3 loop spans 15 amino acids. Full variable domain (outside the CDR3, taken from reference TRBV5-1 and TRBJ2-7): KAGVTQTPRYLIKTRGQQVTLSCSPISGHRSVSWYQQTPGQGLQFLFEYFSETQRNKGNFPGRFSGRQFSNSRSEMNVSTLELGDSALYLCASSLGQGASYEQYFGPGTRLTVT.

This chain connects TRBV7-2 to TRBJ1-2, with TRBD1 identical over 10 bases. The CDR3 spans 14 residues. Germline-derived CDR1 and CDR2 are SGHTA and FQGNSA. Losses at the gene ends were 6 bases for V and 4 bases for J; bases not matched to a gene: 5. The CDR3 is CASRRDRGFYGYTF. CDR3 nucleotides: TGTGCCAGCAGACGGGACAGGGGCTTCTATGGCTACACCTTC.

This clonotype ranks as medium-sized. V and J are TRBV27 and TRBJ1-3, with D unclear. V lost 5 bases to trimming and J lost 0 bases, with 8 bases between them. This CDR3 region has 14 residues. In germline, CDR1 is MNHEY, CDR2 SMNVEV (reference sequence). CDR3 sequence: CASSPTDSGNTIYF. The CDR3 DNA reads TGTGCCAGCAGTCCGACGGACTCTGGAAACACCATATATTTT.

V and J are TRBV7-6 and TRBJ2-5; D remains ambiguous. With 5 bases removed from V and 1 base from J, the gap between germline ends came to 2 bases. Germline CDR1 SGHVS, CDR2 FNYEAQ. The CDR3 contains 11 residues. CDR3 residues: CASSPQETQYF. CDR3 bases: TGTGCCAGCAGCCCCCAAGAGACCCAGTACTTC.

The V gene is TRBV20-1, the J gene TRBJ2-1, with 13 positions matching TRBD2. The CDR3 has 17 residues. Germline-derived CDR1 and CDR2 are DFQATT and SNEGSKA (reference sequence). J was trimmed by 10 bases and V by 3 bases; bases with no gene match: 15. For the CDR3, the DNA is TGCAGTGCTAGGGACCCCTACACTAGCGGGGGGGGTTACGAGCAGTTCTTC. It yields the protein CSARDPYTSGGGYEQFF.

This sequence joins TRBV6-5 and TRBJ2-7; D gene uncertain. The CDR3 is 13 amino acids. The ends were cut back, 2 bases at V and 4 bases at J, with 9 bases in the middle. CDR1 and CDR2 (germline): MNHEY, SVGAGI. The CDR3 coding sequence is TGTGCCAGCAGTTACGACGACAAGTACGAGCAGTACTTC. Amino acid sequence: CASSYDDKYEQYF.

This clonotype showed up just a few times. This rearrangement joins TRBV30 to TRBJ1-6, with 9 bases aligning to TRBD1. J gave up 7 bases and V 3 bases, and 7 bases lay outside the gene matches. From germline, CDR1 is GTSNPN and CDR2 SVGIG (reference sequence). This CDR3 has 15 amino acids. CDR3 loop: CAWRANRGQNSPLHF. CDR3 sequence (DNA): TGTGCCTGGAGAGCGAACAGGGGGCAGAATTCACCCCTCCACTTT.

The rearrangement uses TRBV19 and TRBJ2-5; 8 nucleotides agree with TRBD1. The CDR3 is made up of 15 amino acids. Germline values: CDR1 LNHDA, CDR2 SQIVND (reference sequence). J was trimmed by 1 base and V by 3 bases; bases with no gene match: 4. CDR3 sequence: CASSILQGGQETQYF. The DNA of the CDR3 is TGTGCCAGTAGTATCCTACAGGGGGGCCAAGAGACCCAGTACTTC.

This clonotype was found a few times. V is TRBV6-5 and J is TRBJ2-7; TRBD1 matches 9 bases. Germline CDR1 is MNHEY and CDR2 is SVGAGI. The CDR3 is made up of 15 amino acids. J lost 3 bases, V lost 0 bases, and 3 bases had no gene match. The CDR3 DNA is TGTGCCAGCAGTTACTCAGACAGGGGGGACTACGAGCAGTACTTC. This gives the protein CASSYSDRGDYEQYF.

In this sample, this clonotype turned up a few times. The chain is built from TRBV2 and TRBJ2-7; 8 nucleotides line up with TRBD2. After removal of 2 bases from V and 2 bases from J, the junction contained 11 bases not matched to a gene. The CDR3 runs to 17 residues. Per germline, CDR1 SNHLY and CDR2 FYNNEI. CDR3 region: CASSEFGQRGIAYEQYF. For the CDR3, the DNA is TGTGCCAGCAGTGAATTTGGGCAGCGGGGGATCGCCTACGAGCAGTACTTC. Complete variable domain (other parts from reference TRBV2 and TRBJ2-7): EPEVTQTPSHQVTQMGQEVILRCVPISNHLYFYWYRQILGQKVEFLVSFYNNEISEKSEIFDDQFSVERPDGSNFTLKIRSTKLEDSAMYFCASSEFGQRGIAYEQYFGPGTRLTVT.

This clonotype was found a few times. The rearrangement links TRBV12-3 or TRBV12-4 to TRBJ1-2, with 7 bases identical to TRBD1. Losses at the gene ends were 3 bases for V and 4 bases for J; bases not matched to a gene: 5. CDR3 size: 14 residues. CDR3 DNA: TGTGCCAGCAGTTTTGGCAGGGGGTTCTATGGCTACACCTTC. Amino acids: CASSFGRGFYGYTF.

The chain has TRBV11-2 and TRBJ2-3; D is unclear. Trimming pared 1 base from V and 10 bases from J, leaving 12 bases between. CDR3 length: 13 amino acids. CDR1 and CDR2 from the germline V gene are SGHAT and FQNNGV. The CDR3 nucleotides are TGTGCCAGCAGCTTAGTTGGTAGCCATGCGCAGTATTTT. Translating it yields CASSLVGSHAQYF.

In DNA form, the CDR3 reads TGCGCCAGCAGCTCCGACGGACAGGGCCGGGCTTTCTTT. Protein sequence: CASSSDGQGRAFF. The chain carries TRBV5-1 and TRBJ1-1; the match to TRBD1 covers 8 bases. The CDR3 spans 13 residues. Germline V gene sequence: CDR1 SGHRS, CDR2 YFSETQ. V was pared by 3 bases and J by 11 bases, with 9 bases of the junction left unmatched.

The chain employs TRBV10-1 and TRBJ2-5; 11 bases align to TRBD1. This CDR3 has 15 residues. CDR1 is WNHNN and CDR2 is SYGVQD in the germline V gene (reference sequence). Unmatched junction bases numbered 4, after V lost 2 bases and J lost 5 bases. The CDR3 is CASSEGQGARETQYF. Here the CDR3 DNA reads TGCGCCAGCAGTGAGGGACAGGGGGCGAGGGAGACCCAGTACTTC.

The rearrangement links TRBV20-1 to TRBJ1-3, with 7 bases identical to TRBD1. CDR3 size: 16 residues. Germline-derived CDR1 and CDR2 are DFQATT and SNEGSKA (reference sequence). Trimming removed 6 bases from V and 4 bases from J; junction bases left unmatched: 15. The CDR3 coding sequence is TGCAGTGCCCGACCCCCTACAGGGGTGGGAGGAAACACCATATATTTT. This sequence encodes CSARPPTGVGGNTIYF.

This clonotype was seen a handful of times. This chain connects TRBV20-1 to TRBJ1-6; 9 bases agree with TRBD1. The trim removed 5 bases at V and 6 bases at J, leaving 11 bases unmatched. CDR1 is DFQATT and CDR2 is SNEGSKA in the germline V gene (reference sequence). The CDR3 consists of 16 residues. CDR3 region: CSAARRDRATNSPLHF. DNA of the CDR3: TGCAGTGCTGCAAGGCGGGACAGGGCTACTAATTCACCCCTCCACTTT.

The CDR3 here is CASSPTRGYTEAFF. CDR3 nucleotides: TGTGCCAGCTCACCAACGCGGGGCTATACTGAAGCTTTCTTT. The chain employs TRBV18 and TRBJ1-1, with D possibly matching TRBD1 (5 bases). The CDR3 consists of 14 residues. Germline CDR1 reads KGHSH; CDR2 reads LQKENI. V lost 2 bases and J 5 bases, leaving 12 bases between the germline ends.

V gene TRBV20-1 combines with J gene TRBJ1-2; the match to TRBD1 covers 8 bases. Per the germline V gene, CDR1 is DFQATT and CDR2 is SNEGSKA (reference sequence). The CDR3 length is 12 residues. The CDR3 sequence is CSVRTGGYGYTF. DNA for the CDR3: TGCAGCGTCCGTACAGGGGGCTATGGCTACACCTTC.

The chain carries TRBV20-1 and TRBJ2-7; 12 nucleotides align to TRBD1. The germline gives CDR1 DFQATT, CDR2 SNEGSKA (reference sequence). The CDR3 has 16 residues. V gave up 0 bases and J gave up 5 bases; unmatched junction bases: 8. CDR3: CSARDQGTGGINEQYF. DNA of the CDR3: TGCAGTGCTAGAGATCAAGGGACAGGGGGCATAAACGAGCAGTACTTC.

The genes are TRBV7-9 and TRBJ2-2; D is perhaps TRBD2 (5 bases). The CDR3 covers 13 residues. Trimming removed 8 bases at V and 1 base at J, with 8 bases between. Germline CDR1 and CDR2: SEHNR and FQNEAQ (reference sequence). The CDR3 DNA sequence: TGTGCCAGCCCCGGGATGAACACCGGGGAGCTGTTTTTT. Protein product: CASPGMNTGELFF.

This chain joins TRBV6-1 and TRBJ2-2; 8 bases align to TRBD2. J lost 1 base, V lost 5 bases, and 6 bases had no gene match. Germline V gene sequence: CDR1 MNHNS, CDR2 SASEGT. This CDR3 has 16 residues. CDR3 sequence reads: CASSPRAGGNTGELFF. CDR3 nucleotides: TGTGCCAGCAGTCCCCGGGCGGGGGGGAACACCGGGGAGCTGTTTTTT.

Only a few counts were recorded for this clonotype. The chain uses TRBV10-3 and TRBJ1-1, with unresolved D. Germline V gives CDR1 ENHRY, CDR2 SYGVKD. V was trimmed by 4 bases and J by 4 bases, leaving 19 bases between them. This CDR3 has 16 residues. The CDR3 nucleotides read TGTGCCATCAGTGCAGACGCCTATCCCCTCGGCACTGAAGCTTTCTTT. This encodes CAISADAYPLGTEAFF.

V and J are TRBV6-1 and TRBJ2-3; D not resolved. The CDR3 extends over 12 amino acids. The germline gives CDR1 MNHNS, CDR2 SASEGT. Trimming left V 7 bases short and J 7 bases short, with 12 bases between. CDR3 nucleotides: TGTGCCAGCAAATTCTTGTCACATACGCAGTATTTT. This encodes CASKFLSHTQYF.

This clonotype was counted only a few times. The chain carries TRBV20-1 and TRBJ1-2, with 9 nucleotides matching TRBD1. The CDR3 runs 17 residues. The junction had 16 bases not matched to a gene; V was cut back by 1 base and J by 7 bases. Germline V gene sequence: CDR1 DFQATT, CDR2 SNEGSKA (reference sequence). DNA for the CDR3: TGCAGTGCTAGAGTTCTCGGACAGGGGATAGTTCTCGGTGGCTACACCTTC. Translation: CSARVLGQGIVLGGYTF.

This clonotype appeared a few times. CDR3 loop: CSARASAGGQETQYF. The CDR3 coding sequence is TGCAGTGCTAGAGCGTCCGCGGGGGGGCAGGAGACCCAGTACTTC. The J gene is TRBJ2-5, the V gene TRBV20-1; TRBD2 matches at 9 bases. In germline, CDR1 is DFQATT, CDR2 SNEGSKA (reference sequence). The CDR3 extends over 15 amino acids. V shed 1 base, J shed 5 bases, and the junction held 8 bases outside the gene matches.

The chain combines TRBV15 with TRBJ1-5, with D maybe TRBD1 (5 bases). There are 17 residues in the CDR3. Germline lookup yields CDR1 LNHNV and CDR2 YYDKDF (reference sequence). The germline V and J ends were trimmed by 0 bases and 6 bases, with 18 bases remaining between them. CDR3 residues: CATSREYLLGPGQPQHF. The CDR3 DNA sequence: TGTGCCACCAGCAGAGAGTACCTTTTGGGGCCGGGTCAGCCCCAGCATTTT.

The rearrangement links TRBV20-1 to TRBJ1-4, with D unclear. CDR1 is DFQATT, CDR2 SNEGSKA, per germline (reference sequence). The CDR3 consists of 11 residues. Trimming shortened V by 3 bases and J by 5 bases, and 4 bases separated the two germline ends. The chain's CDR3 is CSARGNEKLFF. CDR3 DNA: TGCAGTGCTAGGGGGAATGAAAAACTGTTTTTT.

The chain links TRBV30 to TRBJ2-6; 11 bases are a match to TRBD1. The V gene end was trimmed by 2 bases and the J gene end by 3 bases; junction bases not matched to a gene: 3. The CDR3 is 16 amino acids. Per the germline V gene, CDR1 is GTSNPN and CDR2 is SVGIG (reference sequence). The CDR3 DNA is TGTGCCTGGAGTCGGGACAGGGGGTTTGGGGCCAACGTCCTGACTTTC. It codes for CAWSRDRGFGANVLTF.

This CDR3 reads CASSYFADTQYF. DNA for the CDR3: TGTGCCAGCAGTTACTTCGCAGATACGCAGTATTTT. The chain carries TRBV6-2 or TRBV6-3 and TRBJ2-3; no reliable D call. Trimming stripped 1 base from V and 4 bases from J, with 3 bases between. The CDR3 covers 12 residues. Per the germline V gene, CDR1 is MNHEY and CDR2 is SVGEGT.

There are a few counts of this clonotype. The genes are TRBV6-1 and TRBJ1-6; D gene uncertain. In germline, CDR1 is MNHNS, CDR2 SASEGT. V shed 0 bases and J shed 0 bases, with 9 bases lying between them. This CDR3 has 17 residues. CDR3 DNA: TGTGCCAGCAGTGAAGCTCAAATCTACTCCTATAATTCACCCCTCCACTTT. This codes for CASSEAQIYSYNSPLHF.

The sample holds a few counts of this clonotype. The rearrangement links TRBV6-1 to TRBJ1-4, with a tentative D call TRBD1 (5 bases). Germline V gene lookup returns CDR1 MNHNS and CDR2 SASEGT. This CDR3 has 14 amino acids. The ends were cut back, 1 base at V and 8 bases at J, with 11 bases in the middle. CDR3 DNA sequence: TGTGCCAGCAGTGAAGGCAGGGCCGGGGAAAAACTGTTTTTT. Its protein is CASSEGRAGEKLFF.